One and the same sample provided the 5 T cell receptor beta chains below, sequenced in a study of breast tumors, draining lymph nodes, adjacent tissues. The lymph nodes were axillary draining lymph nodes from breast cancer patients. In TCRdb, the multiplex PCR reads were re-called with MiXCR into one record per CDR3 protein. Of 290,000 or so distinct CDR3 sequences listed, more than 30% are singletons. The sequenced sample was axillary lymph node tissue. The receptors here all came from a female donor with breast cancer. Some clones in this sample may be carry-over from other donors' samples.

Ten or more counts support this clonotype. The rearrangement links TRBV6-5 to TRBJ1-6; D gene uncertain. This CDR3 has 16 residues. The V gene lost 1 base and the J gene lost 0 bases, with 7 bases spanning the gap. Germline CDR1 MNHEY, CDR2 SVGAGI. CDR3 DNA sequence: TGTGCCAGCAGTTACTACAGCCTCTCCTATAATTCACCCCTCCACTTT. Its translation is CASSYYSLSYNSPLHF.

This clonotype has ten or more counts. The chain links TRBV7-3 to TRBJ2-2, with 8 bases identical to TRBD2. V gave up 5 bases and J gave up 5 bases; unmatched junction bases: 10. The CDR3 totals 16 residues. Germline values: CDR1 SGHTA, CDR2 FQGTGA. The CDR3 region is CASSPVAGGATGELFF. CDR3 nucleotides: TGTGCCAGCAGCCCTGTGGCCGGGGGGGCAACCGGGGAGCTGTTTTTT.

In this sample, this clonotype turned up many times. The CDR3 sequence: CASSPGLADQETQYF. DNA for the CDR3: TGCGCCAGCAGTCCAGGACTAGCGGACCAAGAGACCCAGTACTTC. The gene calls are TRBV10-2 and TRBJ2-5, with 10 bases matching TRBD2. CDR3 length: 15 amino acids. CDR1 and CDR2 (germline): WSHSY, SAAADI. V lost 5 bases and J lost 0; bases outside the gene matches: 3.

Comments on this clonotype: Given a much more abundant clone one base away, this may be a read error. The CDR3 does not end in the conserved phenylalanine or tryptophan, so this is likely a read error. The CDR3 nucleotides are TGTGCCAGCAGCGTAGCTACTGGGCAGAGCCCCTACGAGCAGTACCTC. This encodes CASSVATGQSPYEQYL. The rearrangement joins TRBV9 to TRBJ2-7; the D is unclear. The CDR3 has 16 residues. The V end was cut by 0 bases, the J end by 2 bases, with 15 bases between. Germline lookup yields CDR1 SGDLS and CDR2 YYNGEE.

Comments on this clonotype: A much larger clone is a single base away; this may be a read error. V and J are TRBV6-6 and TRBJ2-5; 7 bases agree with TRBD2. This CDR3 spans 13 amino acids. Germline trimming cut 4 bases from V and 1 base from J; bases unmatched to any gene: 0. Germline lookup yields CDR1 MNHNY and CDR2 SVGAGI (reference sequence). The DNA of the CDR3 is TGTGCCAGCAGTTGCGGGGGCCAAGAGACCCAGTACTTC. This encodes CASSCGGQETQYF.